These 20 T cell receptor beta chains came from one sample sequenced in a study of blood T cell repertoires in COVID-19. Here immunoSEQ multiplex PCR was the method, and the copy in TCRdb shows in-frame clones only, minus some. Of about 90,000 clones in the sample, 86% were seen once. What was sequenced was peripheral blood. These receptors were collected from a man at least 80 years old with active or convalescent COVID-19.

This chain connects TRBV25-1 to TRBJ1-2; 7 bases align to TRBD1. After removal of 4 bases from V and 8 bases from J, the junction contained 10 bases not matched to a gene. This CDR3 comprises 14 residues. CDR1 MGHDK and CDR2 SYGVNS come from the germline V gene. CDR3 in DNA: TGTGCCAGCAGTGGTACAGGGGAAGGAGAGGGCTACACCTTC. This gives the protein CASSGTGEGEGYTF.

The chain uses TRBV5-4 and TRBJ2-7; possibly TRBD2 for D (6 bases). The CDR3 has 13 residues. Trimming removed 0 bases at V and 5 bases at J, with 9 bases between. CDR1 is SGHNT, CDR2 YYREEE, per germline (reference sequence). The CDR3 protein is CASSLAGGNEQYF. The DNA of the CDR3 is TGTGCCAGCAGCTTGGCCGGGGGTAACGAGCAGTACTTC.

The chain has TRBV25-1 and TRBJ2-7; no firm D call. Germline values: CDR1 MGHDK, CDR2 SYGVNS. V lost 6 bases and J lost 6, with 15 bases in between. CDR3 length: 13 residues. This CDR3 is CASRSVLLGEQYF. DNA of the CDR3: TGTGCCAGCAGGTCAGTACTTCTAGGCGAGCAGTACTTC.

This clone was recorded only once. The chain links TRBV6-6 to TRBJ1-1, with D maybe TRBD1 (6 bases). The V end lost 7 bases, the J end lost 2 bases, and 20 bases lay between the germline ends. Germline V lookup: CDR1 MNHNY, CDR2 SVGAGI (reference sequence). CDR3 length: 16 residues. Here the CDR3 DNA reads TGTGCCAGCACCTTGGTGGGTGGGGGCATTAACACTGAAGCTTTCTTT. Amino acids: CASTLVGGGINTEAFF.

J is TRBJ2-7 and V is TRBV29-1; a possible D gene is TRBD2 (5 bases). The germline gives CDR1 SQVTM, CDR2 ANQGSEA. The V end lost 0 bases, the J end lost 7 bases, and 10 bases lay between the germline ends. This CDR3 has 12 amino acids. In DNA form, the CDR3 reads TGCAGCGTTGAAGAGTCGAGGGAGGAGCAGTACTTC. Translating gives CSVEESREEQYF.

The CDR3 DNA is TGTGCCAGCAGTCCCGGGGGAACGATAAATCAGCCCCAGCATTTT. The encoded protein is CASSPGGTINQPQHF. This chain joins TRBV2 and TRBJ1-5; TRBD1 is a possible D gene (5 bases). This CDR3 has 15 amino acids. Germline V gene lookup returns CDR1 SNHLY and CDR2 FYNNEI. V was clipped by 5 bases and J by 4 bases, with 15 bases between them.

The V and J genes are TRBV18 and TRBJ2-7; 11 bases agree with TRBD2. J was trimmed by 6 bases and V by 4 bases; bases with no gene match: 11. CDR3 length: 16 amino acids. The germline V gene has CDR1 KGHSH and CDR2 LQKENI. The CDR3 DNA is TGTGCCAGCTCACTGGGACTAGCGGATATGGGTGTCGAGCAGTACTTC. This translates into CASSLGLADMGVEQYF. The whole variable domain, remainder taken from reference TRBV18 and TRBJ2-7, is NAGVMQNPRHLVRRRGQEARLRCSPMKGHSHVYWYRQLPEEGLKFMVYLQKENIIDESGMPKERFSAEFPKEGPSILRIQQVVRGDSAAYFCASSLGLADMGVEQYFGPGTRLTVT.

V is TRBV18 and J is TRBJ2-3, with 7 nucleotides matching TRBD2. The trim removed 3 bases at V and 2 bases at J, leaving 11 bases unmatched. Per the germline V gene, CDR1 is KGHSH and CDR2 is LQKENI. This CDR3 is built from 17 residues. The CDR3 region is CASSPLRGGHYTDTQYF. In nucleotides, the CDR3 is TGTGCCAGCTCACCCCTGAGGGGAGGGCACTACACAGATACGCAGTATTTT.

The V call is TRBV10-2, the J call TRBJ1-5, with D unclear. Germline V CDR1 and CDR2: WSHSY, SAAADI. V was shortened by 2 bases and J by 7 bases, with 9 bases between the two germline ends. The CDR3 sequence is 13 residues long. DNA of the CDR3: TGCGCCAGCAGTGAGATGATGGGCCAGCCCCAGCATTTT. The encoded protein is CASSEMMGQPQHF.

V gene TRBV14 combines with J gene TRBJ2-6; the match to TRBD1 covers 9 bases. Germline CDR1 is SGHDN and CDR2 is FVKESK. V trimming: 4 bases; J trimming: 2 bases; junction bases outside the gene matches: 0. The CDR3 runs to 15 residues. Written as DNA, the CDR3 is TGTGCCAGCAGCCGGGACAGGGCTGGGGCCAACGTCCTGACTTTC. It encodes CASSRDRAGANVLTF. The full variable domain, its missing parts supplied by reference TRBV14 and TRBJ2-6, is EAGVTQFPSHSVIEKGQTVTLRCDPISGHDNLYWYRRVMGKEIKFLLHFVKESKQDESGMPNNRFLAERTGGTYSTLKVQPAELEDSGVYFCASSRDRAGANVLTFGAGSRLTVL.

This chain links TRBV5-1 with TRBJ2-3; 9 nucleotides line up with TRBD1. The CDR3 runs 18 residues. Germline values: CDR1 SGHRS, CDR2 YFSETQ. The ends lost 2 bases at V and 3 bases at J; junction bases unmatched: 13. The CDR3 sequence is CASSFSPPGQGRTDTQYF. CDR3 DNA: TGCGCCAGCAGCTTTTCCCCACCGGGACAGGGAAGAACAGATACGCAGTATTTT.

The chain uses TRBV2 and TRBJ1-4, with 10 nucleotides matching TRBD1. CDR3 length equals 14 residues. Germline V gene data show CDR1 as SNHLY and CDR2 as FYNNEI. Trimming cost V 6 bases and J 8 bases; bases outside gene matches: 6. The DNA for the CDR3 is TGTGCCAGCAGGCTGGGACAGGGGAAGGAAAAACTGTTTTTT. This encodes CASRLGQGKEKLFF.

The chain uses TRBV7-9 and TRBJ2-5; TRBD2 matches 9 bases. V lost 8 bases, J lost 1 base, and 5 bases stayed unmatched. The germline CDR1 and CDR2 sequences are SEHNR and FQNEAQ (reference sequence). This CDR3 contains 14 residues. The CDR3 DNA sequence: TGTGCCAGCCCTCCTAGCGGGACCCAAGAGACCCAGTACTTC. The encoded protein is CASPPSGTQETQYF.

V gene TRBV7-8 combines with J gene TRBJ1-1, with 11 bases aligning to TRBD1. This CDR3 is 16 amino acids long. CDR1 is SGHVS, CDR2 FQNEAQ, per germline. Losses at the gene ends were 5 bases for V and 4 bases for J; bases not matched to a gene: 9. The CDR3 DNA sequence: TGTGCCAGCAGCCGAGGGACAGGGGGAGATAGCACTGAAGCTTTCTTT. It translates to CASSRGTGGDSTEAFF. Full variable domain (rest looked up from reference TRBV7-8 and TRBJ1-1): GAGVSQSPRYKVAKRGQDVALRCDPISGHVSLFWYQQALGQGPEFLTYFQNEAQLDKSGLPSDRFFAERPEGSVSTLKIQRTQQEDSAVYLCASSRGTGGDSTEAFFGQGTRLTVV.

The CDR3 spells CASSPGLPGSGANVLTF. CDR3 nucleotides: TGTGCCAGCTCACCAGGCTTGCCGGGCTCTGGGGCCAACGTCCTGACTTTC. The chain couples TRBV18 to TRBJ2-6; D is undetermined. There are 17 residues in the CDR3. Trimming cost V 2 bases and J 0 bases, with 11 bases left between them. The germline CDR1 and CDR2 sequences are KGHSH and LQKENI.

The J gene is TRBJ2-2, the V gene TRBV14, with 8 bases that match TRBD2. Germline CDR1 and CDR2: SGHDN and FVKESK. Trimming at V came to 5 bases and at J to 4 bases, leaving 9 bases not matched to a gene. The CDR3 sequence is 16 residues long. The CDR3 is CASSEKLAARTGELFF. The CDR3 nucleotides are TGTGCCAGCAGCGAAAAACTAGCGGCCCGCACCGGGGAGCTGTTTTTT.

The chain has TRBV6-5 and TRBJ1-2; 8 nucleotides align to TRBD1. The CDR3 has 15 amino acids. V lost 6 bases, J lost 0 bases, and 6 bases stayed unmatched. Germline V lookup: CDR1 MNHEY, CDR2 SVGAGI. This chain's CDR3 is CASRTRTGTNYGYTF. Written as DNA, the CDR3 is TGTGCCAGCAGGACCCGGACAGGGACTAACTATGGCTACACCTTC.

This clone came up once. V and J are TRBV14 and TRBJ2-4; D is perhaps TRBD2 (5 bases). CDR3 length: 15 amino acids. Trimming took 1 base from V and 0 from J, leaving 7 bases between them. The germline CDR1 and CDR2 sequences are SGHDN and FVKESK. The CDR3 DNA sequence: TGTGCCAGCAGCCAAGTCGGGGTAGCCAAAAACATTCAGTACTTC. As protein: CASSQVGVAKNIQYF.

The gene calls are TRBV30 and TRBJ1-2; D is possibly TRBD1 (5 bases). V gave up 2 bases and J gave up 7 bases, with 14 bases separating them. This CDR3 is 13 amino acids long. Looked up from germline, CDR1 is GTSNPN and CDR2 is SVGIG (reference sequence). CDR3 protein: CAWSQGLESGYTF. CDR3 nucleotide sequence: TGTGCCTGGAGTCAGGGCTTGGAAAGTGGCTACACCTTC.

The chain has TRBV28 and TRBJ2-7; no clear D gene. Trimming shortened V by 5 bases and J by 7 bases, and 12 bases separated the two germline ends. The V gene's germline CDR1 is MDHEN and CDR2 SYDVKM. The CDR3 is 12 amino acids. The CDR3 is CASSPNSREQYF. The CDR3 nucleotides are TGTGCCAGCAGTCCTAACAGTCGGGAGCAGTACTTC. The entire variable domain, with the rest obtained from reference TRBV28 and TRBJ2-7, is as follows: DVKVTQSSRYLVKRTGEKVFLECVQDMDHENMFWYRQDPGLGLRLIYFSYDVKMKEKGDIPEGYSVSREKKERFSLILESASTNQTSMYLCASSPNSREQYFGPGTRLTVT.